The 29 T cell receptor beta chains presented below share a single source sample, sequenced in a study of naive and memory T cell subsets. The beta constant-region primer was an equimolar mix of two oligonucleotides covering TRBC1 and TRBC2. Each CDR3 protein is one row after TCRdb ran MiXCR on the UMI-ligation and nested PCR reads. Here the sample spans tens of thousands of distinct CDR3 sequences, about 12% being singletons. Sequencing used central memory CD4+ T cells from blood. Receptor source: a human donor in good health.

There are a few counts of this clonotype. V is TRBV29-1 and J is TRBJ2-1; 13 bases are shared with TRBD2. Germline-derived CDR1 and CDR2 are SQVTM and ANQGSEA. The V and J ends lost 7 bases and 4 bases, in that order; junction bases with no gene match: 4. The CDR3 contains 14 residues. CDR3 bases: TGCAGCGGGGGACTAGCGGGAATGTACAATGAGCAGTTCTTC. Encoded protein: CSGGLAGMYNEQFF.

The chain combines TRBV29-1 with TRBJ2-5; D possibly uses TRBD1 or TRBD2 (5 bases each). The CDR3 runs to 12 residues. Looked up from germline, CDR1 is SQVTM and CDR2 is ANQGSEA. The ends were cut back, 7 bases at V and 5 bases at J, with 14 bases in the middle. The CDR3 region has the DNA TGCAGCGCGGACCAGGGCGGGGAGACCCAGTACTTC. Protein sequence: CSADQGGETQYF.

The sample holds many counts of this clonotype. The V and J genes are TRBV6-5 and TRBJ2-2; 9 bases align to TRBD2. The V gene's germline CDR1 is MNHEY and CDR2 SVGAGI. The length of the CDR3 is 16 residues. After removal of 6 bases from V and 1 base from J, the junction contained 6 bases not matched to a gene. Here the CDR3 reads CASSQLSGRNTGELFF. For the CDR3, the DNA is TGTGCCAGCAGCCAGCTTAGCGGGAGGAACACCGGGGAGCTGTTTTTT.

In its sample, this clonotype was seen a few times. The genes are TRBV29-1 and TRBJ1-5; 7 bases are shared with TRBD1. Germline CDR1 is SQVTM and CDR2 is ANQGSEA. The V gene end was trimmed by 4 bases and the J gene end by 7 bases; junction bases not matched to a gene: 13. This CDR3 is 15 amino acids long. The CDR3 coding sequence is TGCAGCGTTGCCACGGTGACAGGGACCTCGCAGCCCCAGCATTTT. Translated, it gives CSVATVTGTSQPQHF.

V usage is TRBV20-1 and J usage is TRBJ1-1; the D is unclear. The CDR3 sequence is 11 residues long. Trimming shortened V by 3 bases and J by 3 bases, and 5 bases separated the two germline ends. Germline V gene sequence: CDR1 DFQATT, CDR2 SNEGSKA (reference sequence). The CDR3 DNA sequence: TGCAGTGCTAGTTCGGACACTGAAGCTTTCTTT. This gives the protein CSASSDTEAFF.

V is TRBV7-6 and J is TRBJ2-5, with unresolved D. This CDR3 is built from 12 residues. The germline CDR1 and CDR2 sequences are SGHVS and FNYEAQ. The V and J ends lost 4 bases and 1 base respectively, with 4 bases between them. The CDR3 sequence: CASSSVQETQYF. In DNA form, the CDR3 reads TGTGCCAGCAGCTCGGTCCAAGAGACCCAGTACTTC.

The sample holds a few counts of this clonotype. This chain joins TRBV2 and TRBJ2-1; tentatively, D is TRBD2 (6 bases). The CDR3 extends over 14 amino acids. Trimming stripped 6 bases from V and 2 bases from J, with 11 bases between. Looked up from germline, CDR1 is SNHLY and CDR2 is FYNNEI. This chain's CDR3 is CASRDYPPYNEQFF. DNA for the CDR3: TGTGCCAGCAGGGACTATCCCCCCTACAATGAGCAGTTCTTC.

The rearrangement links TRBV6-2 or TRBV6-3 to TRBJ1-5; D unresolved. This CDR3 comprises 14 residues. CDR1 is MNHEY, CDR2 SVGEGT, per germline. Trimming shortened V by 6 bases and J by 1 base, and 10 bases separated the two germline ends. The CDR3 loop is CASRGVVSNQPQHF. Written as DNA, the CDR3 is TGTGCCAGCAGAGGAGTGGTAAGCAATCAGCCCCAGCATTTT.

The V gene is TRBV5-5, the J gene TRBJ1-1; possibly TRBD1 for D (5 bases). The V gene's germline CDR1 is SGHKS and CDR2 YYEKEE (reference sequence). Trimming took 1 base from V and 0 from J, leaving 13 bases between them. The CDR3 is made up of 16 amino acids. The CDR3 loop reads CASSLSQGLMNTEAFF. As DNA, the CDR3 is TGTGCCAGCAGCTTGTCGCAGGGACTGATGAACACTGAAGCTTTCTTT. Using reference TRBV5-5 and TRBJ1-1 for the parts outside the CDR3, the full variable domain is DAGVTQSPTHLIKTRGQQVTLRCSPISGHKSVSWYQQVLGQGPQFIFQYYEKEERGRGNFPDRFSARQFPNYSSELNVNALLLGDSALYLCASSLSQGLMNTEAFFGQGTRLTVV.

The chain employs TRBV12-3 or TRBV12-4 and TRBJ2-5; 11 bases match TRBD2. With V trimmed by 5 bases and J by 2 bases, 4 bases remained unmatched. CDR3 length: 15 amino acids. In DNA, the CDR3 is TGTGCCAGCAGTCGACGACTAGCGGGACAAGAGACCCAGTACTTC. Encoded protein: CASSRRLAGQETQYF.

This clonotype has just a few counts. The rearrangement uses TRBV5-1 and TRBJ2-1, with TRBD1 as a possible D gene (5 bases). V dropped 2 bases and J dropped 4 bases, with 13 bases sitting between them. Looked up from germline, CDR1 is SGHRS and CDR2 is YFSETQ. This CDR3 has 15 amino acids. Written as DNA, the CDR3 is TGCGCCAGCAGCTTACAGGAGCTCGGGTACAATGAGCAGTTCTTC. Amino acid sequence: CASSLQELGYNEQFF.

There are many counts of this clonotype. The rearrangement links TRBV10-3 to TRBJ2-3; weak D call: TRBD2 (5 bases). Germline values: CDR1 ENHRY, CDR2 SYGVKD. This CDR3 is built from 15 residues. The germline V and J ends were trimmed by 6 bases and 2 bases, with 15 bases remaining between them. The CDR3 sequence is CAISEGRTNTDTQYF. The CDR3 nucleotides read TGTGCCATCAGCGAAGGGAGAACAAACACAGATACGCAGTATTTT.

This chain joins TRBV5-6 and TRBJ2-3, with 11 bases aligning to TRBD2. Germline V gene data show CDR1 as SGHDT and CDR2 as YYEEEE. Germline trimming cut 1 base from V and 3 bases from J; bases unmatched to any gene: 4. The CDR3 length is 16 residues. As DNA, the CDR3 is TGTGCCAGCAGCTTGATGGGACTAGCGGTTACAGATACGCAGTATTTT. Residues: CASSLMGLAVTDTQYF.

This clonotype was detected ten times or more. This rearrangement joins TRBV7-9 to TRBJ1-2, with TRBD1 as a possible D gene (6 bases). The CDR3 is 13 amino acids. V was cut by 3 bases and J by 4 bases, with 9 bases left in between. From germline, CDR1 is SEHNR and CDR2 FQNEAQ (reference sequence). CDR3 protein: CASSFPQGYGYTF. CDR3 nucleotides: TGTGCCAGCAGCTTTCCACAGGGCTATGGCTACACCTTC.

The chain carries TRBV10-3 and TRBJ2-5; 9 bases align to TRBD1. The germline gives CDR1 ENHRY, CDR2 SYGVKD. The CDR3 is 14 amino acids. V lost 6 bases and J lost 7; bases outside the gene matches: 9. CDR3 in amino acids: CAIRGPGQGSTQYF. The CDR3 coding sequence is TGTGCCATCAGAGGTCCGGGACAGGGCTCGACCCAGTACTTC.

This clonotype showed up just a few times. The chain is built from TRBV9 and TRBJ2-5; TRBD2 agrees at 7 bases. Germline trimming cut 2 bases from V and 5 bases from J; bases unmatched to any gene: 3. The CDR3 spans 13 residues. The germline V gene encodes CDR1 SGDLS and CDR2 YYNGEE. The CDR3 here is CASSVGLGETQYF. The CDR3 bases are TGTGCCAGCAGCGTCGGACTAGGTGAGACCCAGTACTTC.

This clonotype was seen ten or more times. The gene calls are TRBV7-7 and TRBJ2-1, with a weak D call TRBD1 (6 bases). This CDR3 is 15 amino acids long. The germline V and J ends were trimmed by 1 base and 3 bases, with 10 bases remaining between them. Germline V gene data show CDR1 as SSHAT and CDR2 as FNYEAQ (reference sequence). This chain's CDR3 is CASSLGPQGYNEQFF. DNA for the CDR3: TGTGCCAGCAGCTTAGGTCCACAGGGCTACAATGAGCAGTTCTTC.

The V call is TRBV5-1, the J call TRBJ2-5; 8 bases align to TRBD2. Germline CDR1 reads SGHRS; CDR2 reads YFSETQ. Unmatched junction bases numbered 7, after V lost 2 bases and J lost 4 bases. This CDR3 comprises 15 residues. The chain's CDR3 is CASSLGTSGGETQYF. The CDR3 nucleotides read TGCGCCAGCAGCTTAGGAACTAGCGGAGGAGAGACCCAGTACTTC. Together with reference TRBV5-1 and TRBJ2-5, the CDR3 gives the full variable domain: KAGVTQTPRYLIKTRGQQVTLSCSPISGHRSVSWYQQTPGQGLQFLFEYFSETQRNKGNFPGRFSGRQFSNSRSEMNVSTLELGDSALYLCASSLGTSGGETQYFGPGTRLLVL.

This clonotype was seen ten or more times. The V call is TRBV7-2, the J call TRBJ2-1; D gene ambiguous. V gave up 1 base and J gave up 2 bases, with 6 bases separating them. The CDR3 sequence is 14 residues long. Per germline, CDR1 SGHTA and CDR2 FQGNSA. As DNA, the CDR3 is TGTGCCAGCAGCTTAGACGTAGCCTACAATGAGCAGTTCTTC. Protein sequence: CASSLDVAYNEQFF.

The J gene is TRBJ1-5, the V gene TRBV6-2 or TRBV6-3; D gene uncertain. Germline V gives CDR1 MNHEY, CDR2 SVGEGT. The CDR3 totals 15 residues. V lost 2 bases and J lost 7, with 15 bases in between. CDR3 protein: CASSYSGVVGQPQHF. In DNA form, the CDR3 reads TGTGCCAGCAGTTACAGCGGTGTGGTTGGGCAGCCCCAGCATTTT.

This clonotype was counted only a few times. The rearrangement links TRBV29-1 to TRBJ2-7; 8 positions match TRBD1. CDR1 SQVTM and CDR2 ANQGSEA come from the germline V gene. J was trimmed by 3 bases and V by 6 bases; bases with no gene match: 4. The CDR3 totals 12 residues. The CDR3 DNA reads TGCAGCGTCGGAGGACAGGGCTACGAGCAGTACTTC. Residues: CSVGGQGYEQYF.

The chain combines TRBV20-1 with TRBJ2-2; D not certain. The germline CDR1 and CDR2 sequences are DFQATT and SNEGSKA (reference sequence). V was trimmed by 3 bases and J by 3 bases, leaving 14 bases between them. CDR3 size: 15 residues. Here the CDR3 reads CSARSRGSHTGELFF. The DNA of the CDR3 is TGCAGTGCTAGGAGCAGAGGTTCTCACACCGGGGAGCTGTTTTTT.

This clonotype was detected only a few times. The chain couples TRBV4-2 to TRBJ2-3; D perhaps matches TRBD2 (6 bases). Trimming cost V 2 bases and J 0 bases, with 9 bases left between them. The CDR3 loop spans 15 amino acids. Germline CDR1 reads LGHNA; CDR2 reads YNFKEQ. For the CDR3, the DNA is TGTGCCAGCAGCCAACGCGGGGATAGCACAGATACGCAGTATTTT. Translation: CASSQRGDSTDTQYF.

The V gene is TRBV3-1, the J gene TRBJ2-1; TRBD1 is a possible D gene (5 bases). V was trimmed by 5 bases and J by 3 bases, leaving 11 bases between them. The CDR3 runs 14 residues. Looked up from germline, CDR1 is LGHDT and CDR2 is YNNKEL (reference sequence). The CDR3 DNA is TGTGCCAGCAGCGTAGACAGTTTCTACAATGAGCAGTTCTTC. This translates into CASSVDSFYNEQFF.

The J gene is TRBJ2-3, the V gene TRBV30; D not resolved. Germline V lookup: CDR1 GTSNPN, CDR2 SVGIG (reference sequence). The CDR3 contains 12 residues. Deletions cut 3 bases from V and 0 bases from J, with 4 bases between. CDR3 in DNA: TGTGCCTGGAGGGCTAGCACAGATACGCAGTATTTT. Encoded protein: CAWRASTDTQYF.

CDR3 region: CASSRGLRETQYF. DNA for the CDR3: TGTGCCAGCAGCCGCGGACTGCGAGAGACCCAGTACTTC. J is TRBJ2-5 and V is TRBV7-2; the D gene is possibly TRBD2 (5 bases). V was clipped by 5 bases and J by 4 bases, with 11 bases between them. The germline V gene encodes CDR1 SGHTA and CDR2 FQGNSA. This CDR3 region has 13 residues.

This clonotype was seen ten or more times. This chain links TRBV11-2 with TRBJ2-2, with 9 bases lining up with TRBD2. Germline values: CDR1 SGHAT, CDR2 FQNNGV. The CDR3 is made up of 15 amino acids. The V segment lost 6 bases and the J segment 1 base; nucleotides outside the gene matches: 3. The CDR3 DNA sequence: TGTGCCAGCAGTTCAGCGGGAGGGAACACCGGGGAGCTGTTTTTT. This gives the protein CASSSAGGNTGELFF.

The V call is TRBV19, the J call TRBJ2-4; the match to TRBD2 covers 11 bases. This CDR3 comprises 14 residues. After removal of 6 bases from V and 6 bases from J, the junction contained 4 bases not matched to a gene. Germline-derived CDR1 and CDR2 are LNHDA and SQIVND (reference sequence). This CDR3 reads CASRLAGAGNIQYF. In nucleotides, the CDR3 is TGTGCCAGTAGACTAGCGGGAGCAGGAAACATTCAGTACTTC.

In its sample, this clonotype was seen a few times. This chain connects TRBV11-2 to TRBJ2-1; D is unclear. The CDR3 is made up of 15 amino acids. Germline CDR1 reads SGHAT; CDR2 reads FQNNGV. V was shortened by 5 bases and J by 2 bases, with 13 bases between the two germline ends. In nucleotides, the CDR3 is TGTGCCAGCAGCCCAGGTCTGGTCGCCTACAATGAGCAGTTCTTC. Its translation: CASSPGLVAYNEQFF.